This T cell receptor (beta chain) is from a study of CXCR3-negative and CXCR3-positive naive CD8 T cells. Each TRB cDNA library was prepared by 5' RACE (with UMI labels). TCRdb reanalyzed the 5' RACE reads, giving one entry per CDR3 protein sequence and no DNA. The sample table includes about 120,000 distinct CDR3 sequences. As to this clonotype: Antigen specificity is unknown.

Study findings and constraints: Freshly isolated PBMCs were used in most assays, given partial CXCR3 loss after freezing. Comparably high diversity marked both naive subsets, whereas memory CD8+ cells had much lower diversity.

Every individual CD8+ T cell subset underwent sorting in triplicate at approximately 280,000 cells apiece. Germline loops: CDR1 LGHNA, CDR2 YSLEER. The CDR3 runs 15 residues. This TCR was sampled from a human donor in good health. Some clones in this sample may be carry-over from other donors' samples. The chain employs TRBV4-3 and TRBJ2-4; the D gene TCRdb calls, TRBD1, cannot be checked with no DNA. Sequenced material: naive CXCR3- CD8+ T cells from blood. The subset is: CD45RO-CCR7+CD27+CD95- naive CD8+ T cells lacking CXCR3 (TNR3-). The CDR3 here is CASSQVEGGRDIQYF.